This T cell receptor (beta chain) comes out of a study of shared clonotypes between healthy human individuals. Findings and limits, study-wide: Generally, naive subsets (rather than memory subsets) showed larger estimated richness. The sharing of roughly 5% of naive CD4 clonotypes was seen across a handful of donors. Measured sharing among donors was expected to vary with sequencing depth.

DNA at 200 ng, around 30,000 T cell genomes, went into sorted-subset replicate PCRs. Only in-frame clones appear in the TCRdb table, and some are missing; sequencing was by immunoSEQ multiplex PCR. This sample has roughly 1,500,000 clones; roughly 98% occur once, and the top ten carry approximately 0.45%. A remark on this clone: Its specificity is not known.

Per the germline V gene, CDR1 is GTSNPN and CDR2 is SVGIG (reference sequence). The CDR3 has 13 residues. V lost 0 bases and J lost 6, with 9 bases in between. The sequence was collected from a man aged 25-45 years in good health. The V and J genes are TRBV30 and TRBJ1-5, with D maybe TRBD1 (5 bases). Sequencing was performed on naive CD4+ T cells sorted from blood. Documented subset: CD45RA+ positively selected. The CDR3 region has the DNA TGTGCCTGGAGTGTAGGGGCGGCTCAGCCCCAGCATTTT. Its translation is CAWSVGAAQPQHF.